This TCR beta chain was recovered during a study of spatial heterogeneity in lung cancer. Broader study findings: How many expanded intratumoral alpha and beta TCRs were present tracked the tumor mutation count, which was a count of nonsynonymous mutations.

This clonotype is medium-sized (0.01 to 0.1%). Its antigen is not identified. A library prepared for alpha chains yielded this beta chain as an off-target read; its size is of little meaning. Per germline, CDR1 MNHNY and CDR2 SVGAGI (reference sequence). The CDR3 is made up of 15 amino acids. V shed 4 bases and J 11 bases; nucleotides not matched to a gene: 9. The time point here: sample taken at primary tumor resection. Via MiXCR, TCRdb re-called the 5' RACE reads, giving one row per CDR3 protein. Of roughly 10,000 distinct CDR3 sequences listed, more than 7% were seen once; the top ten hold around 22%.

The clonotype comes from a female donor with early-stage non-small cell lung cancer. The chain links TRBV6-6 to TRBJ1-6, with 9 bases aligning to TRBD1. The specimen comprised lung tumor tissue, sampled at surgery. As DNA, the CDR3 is TGTGCCAGCAGTTTCGGACAGGGGCGCGATCCACCCCTCCACTTT. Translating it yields CASSFGQGRDPPLHF.